This T cell receptor (beta chain) was profiled in a study of blood T cell repertoires in COVID-19. Background on the study: The samples span acute and convalescent COVID-19 from the United States, Italy and Spain. The analysed material was cDNA or gDNA that came from T cells, B-cell-depleted T cells, or PBMCs.

The CDR3 has 14 residues. CDR1 is LNHDA, CDR2 SQIVND, per germline (reference sequence). V lost 3 bases to trimming and J lost 4 bases, with 10 bases between them. Profiling relied on immunoSEQ multiplex PCR, and the TCRdb table lists in-frame clones only, not all of them. The table lists approximately 180,000 clones, 87% of them singletons. This sequence joins TRBV19 and TRBJ1-3; D may be TRBD1 (5 bases). The clonotype originates from a woman in her seventies with COVID-19, enrolled during active disease. The source material was peripheral blood. The CDR3 sequence is CASSIGREGNTIYF. DNA of the CDR3: TGTGCCAGTAGTATCGGCAGGGAAGGAAACACCATATATTTT.